A single TCR beta chain is shown here with its context. Generated by immunoSEQ multiplex PCR, the TCRdb table keeps only in-frame clones and is missing some. The sample has around 84,000 clones; 85% to 95% are singletons. These data belong to a study of T cell changes during pregnancy in multiple sclerosis. Germline assignment: CDR1 MNHEY and CDR2 SVGAGI. The ends were cut back, 2 bases at V and 6 bases at J, with 8 bases in the middle. The CDR3 is 13 residues long. The TCR was taken from a female donor in good health, enrolled as a control in a pregnancy study. The sample consisted of peripheral blood, taken in the second trimester of pregnancy. J is TRBJ2-1 and V is TRBV6-5, with a tentative D call TRBD1 (6 bases). CDR3 amino acids: CASSYSRGNEQFF. The DNA of the CDR3 is TGTGCCAGCAGTTACAGCAGGGGCAATGAGCAGTTCTTC.